This T cell receptor (beta chain) comes out of a study of blood T cell repertoires in COVID-19. Germline trimming cut 8 bases from V and 6 bases from J; bases unmatched to any gene: 17. The germline gives CDR1 KGHSH, CDR2 LQKENI. The CDR3 is 17 amino acids. Repertoires were generated with immunoSEQ multiplex PCR, while TCRdb's copy carries only in-frame clones and drops some. Here the sample spans roughly 330,000 clones, approximately 87% being singletons. The sequencing input was PBMCs or T cells enriched from blood (not recorded which). The V call is TRBV18, the J call TRBJ2-3; 10 positions agree with TRBD2. This TCR came from a woman aged 30 to 39 who had recovered from COVID-19. The CDR3 DNA sequence: TGTGCCAGCCGTGCTAGCGGGGGCCCGTTCAGTAAGGATACGCAGTATTTT. Translated, it gives CASRASGGPFSKDTQYF. Full variable domain (missing parts from reference TRBV18 and TRBJ2-3): NAGVMQNPRHLVRRRGQEARLRCSPMKGHSHVYWYRQLPEEGLKFMVYLQKENIIDESGMPKERFSAEFPKEGPSILRIQQVVRGDSAAYFCASRASGGPFSKDTQYFGPGTRLTVL.